Following are 22 T cell receptor beta chains from one sample sequenced in a study of cytomegalovirus exposure and HLA in healthy donors. Clones were sequenced by immunoSEQ multiplex PCR, and TCRdb holds only the in-frame ones, with some missing. The repertoire holds roughly 250,000 clones, with around 88% as singletons. The sequenced material came from PBMCs. Receptor source: a woman aged 25 to 39 in good health and CMV-seropositive.

V and J are TRBV5-1 and TRBJ2-3; 11 nucleotides match TRBD2. J lost 0 bases, V lost 4 bases, and 19 bases had no gene match. The CDR3 is 21 residues long. Germline V gene sequence: CDR1 SGHRS, CDR2 YFSETQ. The CDR3 DNA reads TGCGCCAGCAGCACCTACAGGGGGCTCGGGACTAGCGGAGCTAGCACAGATACGCAGTATTTT. Amino acids: CASSTYRGLGTSGASTDTQYF.

The chain has TRBV28 and TRBJ1-2, with TRBD1 as a possible D gene (5 bases). Germline CDR1 reads MDHEN; CDR2 reads SYDVKM. This CDR3 is 14 amino acids long. The V end was cut by 6 bases, the J end by 2 bases, with 13 bases between. This chain's CDR3 is CASRERQRNYGYTF. CDR3 bases: TGTGCCAGCAGAGAGAGACAGAGGAACTATGGCTACACCTTC.

In its sample, this clone was seen once. The V and J genes are TRBV27 and TRBJ2-2; TRBD1 agrees at 9 bases. This CDR3 comprises 16 residues. J was trimmed by 1 base and V by 7 bases; bases with no gene match: 7. CDR1 and CDR2 from the germline V gene are MNHEY and SMNVEV (reference sequence). CDR3 region: CASTIQGAGNTGELFF. The CDR3 coding sequence is TGTGCCAGCACTATACAGGGGGCCGGGAACACCGGGGAGCTGTTTTTT.

Worth noting for this clone: The sample holds other DNA sequences that translate to the same CDR3. The rearrangement uses TRBV18 and TRBJ2-7; TRBD1 aligns across 9 bases. The CDR3 spans 15 residues. With 2 bases clipped from V and 0 bases from J, the junction kept 2 bases outside the gene matches. The V gene's germline CDR1 is KGHSH and CDR2 LQKENI. The CDR3 spells CASSPVTGGSYEQYF. The CDR3 region has the DNA TGTGCCAGCTCACCAGTGACAGGGGGCTCCTACGAGCAGTACTTC. Variable domain in full (rest from reference TRBV18 and TRBJ2-7): NAGVMQNPRHLVRRRGQEARLRCSPMKGHSHVYWYRQLPEEGLKFMVYLQKENIIDESGMPKERFSAEFPKEGPSILRIQQVVRGDSAAYFCASSPVTGGSYEQYFGPGTRLTVT.

The CDR3, as DNA: TGTGCCAGTAGTGCCCCGGGACTAGCGGGGCCCGGGGAGCTGTTTTTT. Protein product: CASSAPGLAGPGELFF. The rearrangement uses TRBV19 and TRBJ2-2, with 13 nucleotides matching TRBD2. The V gene end was trimmed by 5 bases and the J gene end by 6 bases; junction bases not matched to a gene: 6. CDR3 size: 16 residues. Germline V lookup: CDR1 LNHDA, CDR2 SQIVND (reference sequence).

This clone came up once. J is TRBJ2-1 and V is TRBV5-8; D may be TRBD2 (6 bases). Trimming pared 0 bases from V and 4 bases from J, leaving 17 bases between. This CDR3 contains 17 residues. CDR1 and CDR2 from the germline V gene are SGHTS and YDEGEE. The CDR3 reads CASSLEGLTRGYNEQFF. CDR3 coding DNA: TGTGCCAGCAGCTTGGAGGGATTGACTAGAGGGTACAATGAGCAGTTCTTC.

V and J are TRBV27 and TRBJ2-7, with a possible D match to TRBD2 (6 bases). Germline V gene sequence: CDR1 MNHEY, CDR2 SMNVEV (reference sequence). There are 14 residues in the CDR3. V was shortened by 1 base and J by 2 bases, with 9 bases between the two germline ends. The CDR3 loop reads CASSLLGGPYEQYF. The CDR3 nucleotides are TGTGCCAGCAGTTTATTGGGGGGACCCTACGAGCAGTACTTC.

This clone was recorded only once. The chain carries TRBV19 and TRBJ1-5; D not resolved. CDR1 is LNHDA, CDR2 SQIVND, per germline (reference sequence). This CDR3 is built from 15 residues. Trimming cost V 6 bases and J 4 bases, with 16 bases left between them. CDR3 loop: CASRNRGWENQPQHF. CDR3 nucleotides: TGTGCCAGTAGGAACAGAGGGTGGGAGAATCAGCCCCAGCATTTT.

The chain has TRBV4-1 and TRBJ2-1, with D perhaps TRBD1 (5 bases). The germline V and J ends were trimmed by 0 bases and 8 bases, with 11 bases remaining between them. The CDR3 contains 14 residues. Germline CDR1 reads MGHRA; CDR2 reads YSYEKL. CDR3 region: CASSQEQGFDEQFF. The DNA for the CDR3 is TGCGCCAGCAGCCAAGAGCAGGGATTCGATGAGCAGTTCTTC.

The sample holds a few counts of this clone. The chain combines TRBV29-1 with TRBJ2-5; the D gene is possibly TRBD2 (5 bases). CDR3 length equals 13 residues. Trimming cost V 8 bases and J 5 bases, with 18 bases left between them. In germline, CDR1 is SQVTM, CDR2 ANQGSEA. The CDR3 DNA follows: TGCAGCTTCGGGCCTACACAGCGGGAGACCCAGTACTTC. It codes for CSFGPTQRETQYF.

The CDR3 sequence is CASSLEGLSIGDTQYF. As DNA, the CDR3 is TGCGCCAGCAGCTTGGAGGGACTCTCTATTGGAGATACGCAGTATTTT. The chain combines TRBV5-1 with TRBJ2-3; D may be TRBD2 (6 bases). The germline V and J ends were trimmed by 0 bases and 5 bases, with 16 bases remaining between them. The length of the CDR3 is 16 residues. Germline V gives CDR1 SGHRS, CDR2 YFSETQ.

CDR3: CSYQQGASTDTQYF. The CDR3 DNA reads TGCAGCTACCAACAGGGGGCTAGCACAGATACGCAGTATTTT. The gene calls are TRBV29-1 and TRBJ2-3, with 9 bases fitting TRBD1. This CDR3 region has 14 residues. With V trimmed by 8 bases and J by 0 bases, 6 bases remained unmatched. The germline V gene has CDR1 SQVTM and CDR2 ANQGSEA.

V is TRBV19 and J is TRBJ2-3; D is undetermined. The V gene lost 5 bases and the J gene lost 2 bases, with 14 bases spanning the gap. CDR1 LNHDA and CDR2 SQIVND come from the germline V gene (reference sequence). The CDR3 spans 15 residues. The CDR3 reads CASSRGPLLTDTQYF. CDR3 DNA: TGTGCCAGTAGTCGAGGCCCCTTACTCACAGATACGCAGTATTTT.

This sequence joins TRBV28 and TRBJ2-7, with 7 positions matching TRBD2. With 9 bases clipped from V and 5 bases from J, the junction kept 19 bases outside the gene matches. The germline V gene encodes CDR1 MDHEN and CDR2 SYDVKM. This CDR3 is built from 16 residues. The CDR3 nucleotides read TGTGCCAGTTACCTCCGAAGCGGGGTAGCGGGTCACGAGCAGTACTTC. It translates to CASYLRSGVAGHEQYF.

The V and J genes are TRBV5-1 and TRBJ2-3; 8 bases map to TRBD2. The germline CDR1 and CDR2 sequences are SGHRS and YFSETQ. The V and J ends lost 4 bases and 1 base, in that order; junction bases with no gene match: 2. The CDR3 extends over 14 amino acids. The CDR3 sequence is CASSGREGTDTQYF. As DNA, the CDR3 is TGCGCCAGCAGCGGGCGGGAGGGCACAGATACGCAGTATTTT.

The chain couples TRBV5-1 to TRBJ2-3; 8 nucleotides agree with TRBD2. The length of the CDR3 is 18 residues. Germline trimming cut 3 bases from V and 1 base from J; bases unmatched to any gene: 13. The germline gives CDR1 SGHRS, CDR2 YFSETQ. For the CDR3, the DNA is TGCGCCAGCAGCTGGCCGCCGGGGGGGGGCATGGGCACAGATACGCAGTATTTT. Amino acids: CASSWPPGGGMGTDTQYF.

V is TRBV16 and J is TRBJ2-5; D possibly corresponds to TRBD1 (6 bases). The CDR3 loop spans 16 amino acids. The germline V gene encodes CDR1 KGHSY and CDR2 FQNENV. V lost 1 base and J lost 2, with 14 bases in between. The CDR3 sequence: CASSQWADDRQETQYF. CDR3 nucleotide sequence: TGTGCCAGCAGCCAATGGGCCGACGACAGGCAAGAGACCCAGTACTTC.

V gene TRBV25-1 combines with J gene TRBJ1-1; 7 bases map to TRBD1. Trimming took 6 bases from V and 5 from J; bases not matched to a gene: 9. Germline-derived CDR1 and CDR2 are MGHDK and SYGVNS. CDR3 length equals 14 residues. CDR3 sequence: CASSLTGTGTEAFF. CDR3 bases: TGTGCCAGCAGCCTGACAGGGACGGGAACTGAAGCTTTCTTT. The full variable domain, completed using reference TRBV25-1 and TRBJ1-1, is EADIYQTPRYLVIGTGKKITLECSQTMGHDKMYWYQQDPGMELHLIHYSYGVNSTEKGDLSSESTVSRIRTEHFPLTLESARPSHTSQYLCASSLTGTGTEAFFGQGTRLTVV.

The chain recombines TRBV6-1 with TRBJ1-2; 8 nucleotides match TRBD1. Unmatched junction bases numbered 8, after V lost 7 bases and J lost 4 bases. From germline, CDR1 is MNHNS and CDR2 SASEGT. The CDR3 runs to 14 residues. CDR3 coding DNA: TGTGCCAGCATCCCTGGACAGGGAGGCTATGGCTACACCTTC. It specifies CASIPGQGGYGYTF.

CDR3 in DNA: TGTGCCAGCAGCCAAGAGGGGGGGACCTACACTGAAGCTTTCTTT. The encoded protein is CASSQEGGTYTEAFF. The V gene is TRBV14, the J gene TRBJ1-1; D might be TRBD1 (5 bases). The germline V gene encodes CDR1 SGHDN and CDR2 FVKESK. V lost 0 bases and J 3 bases, leaving 11 bases between the germline ends. The CDR3 is made up of 15 amino acids.

This rearrangement joins TRBV5-1 to TRBJ1-1, with 8 bases identical to TRBD1. With 6 bases clipped from V and 1 base from J, the junction kept 8 bases outside the gene matches. From germline, CDR1 is SGHRS and CDR2 YFSETQ. The CDR3 runs 15 residues. This CDR3 reads CASTQHGQGNTEAFF. The CDR3 DNA reads as TGCGCCAGCACCCAACACGGACAGGGGAACACTGAAGCTTTCTTT.

In its sample, this clone was seen a few times. The rearrangement joins TRBV9 to TRBJ1-2; a weak D match, TRBD1 (6 bases). V gave up 3 bases and J gave up 4 bases, with 10 bases separating them. This CDR3 region has 13 residues. Germline V gene sequence: CDR1 SGDLS, CDR2 YYNGEE. The CDR3 coding sequence is TGTGCCAGCAGCGCAGGACAGCTCTATGGCTACACCTTC. It translates to CASSAGQLYGYTF.